Detailed here is one TCR beta chain. Antigen specificity is unknown. Naive CD8 isolation took CD45RO-negative cells positively selected for CCR7 and excluded terminally differentiated effector memory CD45RA+ cells. The data originate from a study of shared clonotypes between healthy human individuals. General study points: Rarefaction showed sorted-subset sequencing was incomplete despite large depth. The naive CD4 repertoires of several donors were compared, and around 5% of clonotypes were shared. Donors were few, which limited the genetic and exposure-history diversity represented.

Every immunoSEQ plate was one replicate of a subset's evenly spread DNA. Assay: immunoSEQ multiplex PCR; the TCRdb copy retains only in-frame clones and omits some. The profile shows around 1.9 million clones, roughly 93% of them singletons. Sequencing was carried out using naive CD8+ T cells from PBMCs. This receptor was identified in a man between 18 and 29 years old in good health. Some clones in this sample may be carry-over from other donors' samples.

CDR3 coding DNA: TGTGCCAGCAGCCCCCCCGGGTGGGGTGCCCAAGAGACCCAGTACTTC. Translated: CASSPPGWGAQETQYF. The chain combines TRBV27 with TRBJ2-5; D uncertain. CDR3 size: 16 residues. Germline V gene data show CDR1 as MNHEY and CDR2 as SMNVEV (reference sequence). Trimming took off 6 bases at V and 1 base at J, with 18 bases between the two ends.